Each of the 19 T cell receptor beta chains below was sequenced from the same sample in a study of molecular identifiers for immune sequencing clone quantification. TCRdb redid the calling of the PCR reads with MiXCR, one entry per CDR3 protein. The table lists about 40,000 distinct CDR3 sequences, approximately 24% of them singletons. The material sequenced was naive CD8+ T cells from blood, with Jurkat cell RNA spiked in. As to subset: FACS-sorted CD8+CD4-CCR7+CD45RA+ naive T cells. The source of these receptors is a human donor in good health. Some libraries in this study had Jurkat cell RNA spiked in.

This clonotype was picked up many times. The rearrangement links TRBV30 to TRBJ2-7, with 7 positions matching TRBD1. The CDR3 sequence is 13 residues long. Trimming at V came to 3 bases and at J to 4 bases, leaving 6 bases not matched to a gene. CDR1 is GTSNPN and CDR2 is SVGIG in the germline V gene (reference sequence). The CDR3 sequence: CAWSEKQGYEQYF. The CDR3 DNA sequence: TGTGCCTGGAGCGAAAAACAGGGGTACGAGCAGTACTTC.

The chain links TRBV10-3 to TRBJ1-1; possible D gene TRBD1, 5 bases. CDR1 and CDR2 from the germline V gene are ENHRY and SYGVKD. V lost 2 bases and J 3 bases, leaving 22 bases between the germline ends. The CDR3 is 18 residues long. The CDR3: CAISEVTASSLGDTEAFF. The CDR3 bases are TGTGCCATCAGTGAGGTGACAGCATCCTCATTAGGAGACACTGAAGCTTTCTTT.

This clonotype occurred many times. The chain's CDR3 is CASSSSPGLSYEQYF. The DNA of the CDR3 is TGTGCCAGCAGTTCATCCCCAGGTTTGTCGTACGAGCAGTACTTC. This chain connects TRBV27 to TRBJ2-7; the D is unclear. V was trimmed by 4 bases and J by 4 bases, leaving 17 bases between them. Germline V gene sequence: CDR1 MNHEY, CDR2 SMNVEV (reference sequence). The CDR3 has 15 residues.

CDR3 in amino acids: CASSPGLAGGLRYF. The CDR3 DNA follows: TGTGCCAGCAGCCCGGGACTAGCGGGGGGTCTCCGGTACTTC. The V gene is TRBV7-2, the J gene TRBJ2-5; TRBD2 matches at 15 bases. Germline CDR1 is SGHTA and CDR2 is FQGNSA. With 5 bases clipped from V and 13 bases from J, the junction kept 8 bases outside the gene matches. This CDR3 has 14 residues.

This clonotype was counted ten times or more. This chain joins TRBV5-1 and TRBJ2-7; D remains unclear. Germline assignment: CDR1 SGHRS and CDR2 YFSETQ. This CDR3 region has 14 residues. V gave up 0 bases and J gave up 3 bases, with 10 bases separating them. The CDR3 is CASSLGSGHYEQYF. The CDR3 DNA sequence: TGCGCCAGCAGCTTGGGATCAGGCCACTACGAGCAGTACTTC.

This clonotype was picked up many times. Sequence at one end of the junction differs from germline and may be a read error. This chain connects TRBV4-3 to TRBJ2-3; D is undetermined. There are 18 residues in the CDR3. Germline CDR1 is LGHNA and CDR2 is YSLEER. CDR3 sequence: CASSKDYYNLRYKDTQYF. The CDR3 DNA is TGCGCCAGCAGCAAAGATTATTACAACCTCCGTTATAAGGATACGCAGTATTTT.

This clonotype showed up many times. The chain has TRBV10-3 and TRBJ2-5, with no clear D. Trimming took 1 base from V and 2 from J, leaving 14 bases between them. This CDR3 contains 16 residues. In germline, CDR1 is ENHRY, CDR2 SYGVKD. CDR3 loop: CAISELELRTQETQYF. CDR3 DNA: TGTGCCATCAGTGAGTTGGAACTCCGAACTCAAGAGACCCAGTACTTC.

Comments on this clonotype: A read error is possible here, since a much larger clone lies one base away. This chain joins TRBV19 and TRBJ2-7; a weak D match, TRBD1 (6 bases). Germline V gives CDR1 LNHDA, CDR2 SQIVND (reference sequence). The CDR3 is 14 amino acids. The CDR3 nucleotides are TGTGCCAGTAGTATTTCGGGACACCCCTACGAGCAGTGCTTC. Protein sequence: CASSISGHPYEQCF.

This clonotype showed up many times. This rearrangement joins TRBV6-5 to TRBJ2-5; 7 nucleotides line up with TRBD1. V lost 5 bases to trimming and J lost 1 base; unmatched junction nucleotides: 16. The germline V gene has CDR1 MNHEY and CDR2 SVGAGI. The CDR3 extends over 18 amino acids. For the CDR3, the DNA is TGTGCCAGCAGTGGACTCCCATGGGACAGCAATTTCCAAGAGACCCAGTACTTC. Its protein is CASSGLPWDSNFQETQYF.

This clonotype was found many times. CDR3 amino acids: CASSLGSSGANTGELFF. CDR3 sequence (DNA): TGTGCCAGCAGCTTGGGTAGTAGCGGGGCGAACACCGGGGAGCTGTTTTTT. The chain couples TRBV5-5 to TRBJ2-2; 8 bases align to TRBD2. Germline V lookup: CDR1 SGHKS, CDR2 YYEKEE (reference sequence). V lost 0 bases to trimming and J lost 0 bases; unmatched junction nucleotides: 4. The CDR3 runs to 17 residues.

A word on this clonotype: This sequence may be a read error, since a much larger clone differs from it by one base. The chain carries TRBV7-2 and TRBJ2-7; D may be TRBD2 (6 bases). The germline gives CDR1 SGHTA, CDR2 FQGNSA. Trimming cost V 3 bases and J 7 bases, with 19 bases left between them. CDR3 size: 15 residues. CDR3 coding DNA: TGTGCCAGCAGCTTCTCCACCCTGGGGGGACGAGAGCAGTACTTC. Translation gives CASSFSTLGGREQYF.

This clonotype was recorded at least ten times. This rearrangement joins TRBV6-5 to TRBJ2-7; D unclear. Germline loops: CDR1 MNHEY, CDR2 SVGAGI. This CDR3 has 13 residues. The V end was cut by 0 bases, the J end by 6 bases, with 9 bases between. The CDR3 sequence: CASSYSTEGEQYF. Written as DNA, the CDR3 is TGTGCCAGCAGTTACTCGACGGAAGGCGAGCAGTACTTC.

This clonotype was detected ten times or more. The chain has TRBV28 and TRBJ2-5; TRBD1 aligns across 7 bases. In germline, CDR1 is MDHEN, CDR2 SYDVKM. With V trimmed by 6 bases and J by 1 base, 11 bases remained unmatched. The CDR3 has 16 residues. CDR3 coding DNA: TGTGCCAGCAGCCTCGACAGGGTGGGATCCCAAGAGACCCAGTACTTC. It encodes CASSLDRVGSQETQYF.

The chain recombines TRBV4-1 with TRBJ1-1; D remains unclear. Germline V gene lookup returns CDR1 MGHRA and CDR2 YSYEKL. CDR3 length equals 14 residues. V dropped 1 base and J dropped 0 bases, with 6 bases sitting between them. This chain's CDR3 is CASSQVTVNTEAFF. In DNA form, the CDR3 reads TGCGCCAGCAGCCAAGTAACAGTGAACACTGAAGCTTTCTTT.

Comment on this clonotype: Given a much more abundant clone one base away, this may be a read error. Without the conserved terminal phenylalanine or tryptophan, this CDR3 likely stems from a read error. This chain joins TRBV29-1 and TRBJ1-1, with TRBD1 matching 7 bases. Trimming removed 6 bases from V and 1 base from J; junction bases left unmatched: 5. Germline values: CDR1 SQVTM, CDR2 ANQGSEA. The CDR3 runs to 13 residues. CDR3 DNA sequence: TGCAGCGTACGGACAGGAGAGAACACTGAAGCTTTCTGT. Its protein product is CSVRTGENTEAFC.

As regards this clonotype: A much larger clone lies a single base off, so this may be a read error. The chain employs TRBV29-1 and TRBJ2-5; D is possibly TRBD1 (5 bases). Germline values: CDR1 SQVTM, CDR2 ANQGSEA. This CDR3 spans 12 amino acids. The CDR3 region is CGANLGVETQYF. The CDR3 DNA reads TGCGGCGCGAACCTAGGGGTAGAGACCCAGTACTTC.

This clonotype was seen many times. Written as DNA, the CDR3 is TGTGCCAGCAGTTACTCGGTAGCGGGGGGGCGCACAGATACGCAGTATTTT. Protein product: CASSYSVAGGRTDTQYF. The V call is TRBV6-2 or TRBV6-3, the J call TRBJ2-3, with TRBD2 matching 11 bases. Germline CDR1 is MNHEY and CDR2 is SVGEGT. The CDR3 loop spans 17 amino acids. Losses at the gene ends were 0 bases for V and 1 base for J; bases not matched to a gene: 3.

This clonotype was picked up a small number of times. The CDR3 nucleotides read TGTGCCAGCAGCTTAGGGGGCAGGGTTTACGAGCAGTACTTC. It translates to CASSLGGRVYEQYF. The V call is TRBV11-2, the J call TRBJ2-7; TRBD1 might be the D (5 bases). Germline CDR1 SGHAT, CDR2 FQNNGV. The CDR3 length is 14 residues. V was shortened by 1 base and J by 4 bases, with 11 bases between the two germline ends. Full variable domain (rest looked up from reference TRBV11-2 and TRBJ2-7): EAGVAQSPRYKIIEKRQSVAFWCNPISGHATLYWYQQILGQGPKLLIQFQNNGVVDDSQLPKDRFSAERLKGVDSTLKIQPAKLEDSAVYLCASSLGGRVYEQYFGPGTRLTVT.

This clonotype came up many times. CDR3 coding DNA: TGCGCCAGCCTCGTGGGGCTCCGAGGCACAGATACGCAGTATTTT. Translating gives CASLVGLRGTDTQYF. The chain combines TRBV5-1 with TRBJ2-3; TRBD1 might be the D (5 bases). The ends were cut back, 7 bases at V and 1 base at J, with 16 bases in the middle. Germline CDR1 is SGHRS and CDR2 is YFSETQ. The CDR3 consists of 15 residues.